Listed below are T cell receptor beta chains from one sample, sequenced in a study of blood T cell repertoires in COVID-19. Assay: immunoSEQ multiplex PCR; the TCRdb copy retains only in-frame clones and omits some. The sample contains about 110,000 clones, 88% of which appear only once. Sample: peripheral blood. The receptors come from a woman between 50 and 59 years old with acute or convalescent COVID-19. CDR3s include the opening cysteine and the closing phenylalanine or tryptophan. A D gene is named only where the DNA matches it firmly. Clone size is not always given. Where it is, it says once, few, many or a class for expanded clones.

cdr3_nt cdr3_aa j_call clone_size cdr3_length v_call d_call
TGTGCCAGCAGCCCCGGACAGGGGCCCAATGAGCAGTTCTTC CASSPGQGPNEQFF TRBJ2-1 . 14 TRBV3-1/TRBV3-2 TRBD1
TGTGCCAGCAAGGTGGGGAACAGGGTCACTGAAGCTTTCTTT CASKVGNRVTEAFF TRBJ1-1 . 14 TRBV28 .
TGCAGCGTTGAAGGGAGGGGCGTCAGCTATGGCTACACCTTC CSVEGRGVSYGYTF TRBJ1-2 . 14 TRBV29-1 .
TGTGCCAGCAGTTTTTTGAGCTGGACAGGGGGCCACACTGAAGCTTTCTTT CASSFLSWTGGHTEAFF TRBJ1-1 . 17 TRBV28 TRBD1
TGTGCCAGCAGTGATCTGTCTCAGGGAGGAGGCACTGAAGCTTTCTTT CASSDLSQGGGTEAFF TRBJ1-1 . 16 TRBV6-1 .
TGTGCCAGCAGCTCCGGGACTAGCGGATACAATGAGCAGTTCTTC CASSSGTSGYNEQFF TRBJ2-1 once 15 TRBV7-6 TRBD2
TGTGCCAGCAGCCGGACTAGCGGAGACCAAGAGACCCAGTACTTC CASSRTSGDQETQYF TRBJ2-5 . 15 TRBV4-2 TRBD2
TGTGCCAGCAGCTTTAGCGACACAGATACGCAGTATTTT CASSFSDTDTQYF TRBJ2-3 . 13 TRBV5-6 .
TGCGCCAGCAAGTTAGCGGGAGGAGGAGATACGCAGTATTTT CASKLAGGGDTQYF TRBJ2-3 . 14 TRBV10-2 TRBD2
TGTGCCAGCTCAGAGGCAGGGGGCTCAAGTGGCTACACCTTC CASSEAGGSSGYTF TRBJ1-2 . 14 TRBV18 TRBD1
TGTGCCAGCAGCGAACCAGGTTATCAGCCCCAGCATTTT CASSEPGYQPQHF TRBJ1-5 once 13 TRBV3-1/TRBV3-2 .
TGTGCCAGCAGCTTGAGTGCAGGGAACACTGAAGCTTTCTTT CASSLSAGNTEAFF TRBJ1-1 . 14 TRBV7-2 .
TGCGCCAGCAGCCAAGAGGGACTAGCGGGCCCCTACGAGCAGTACTTC CASSQEGLAGPYEQYF TRBJ2-7 . 16 TRBV4-1 TRBD2
TGTGCCAGCACCGAAAGACAGGGACGGAACACTGAAGCTTTCTTT CASTERQGRNTEAFF TRBJ1-1 . 15 TRBV14 TRBD1
TGTGCCAGCAGCTTAGGACTAGCCGACACAGATACGCAGTATTTT CASSLGLADTDTQYF TRBJ2-3 . 15 TRBV7-6 TRBD2
TGTGCCAGCAGCTTAGCGGCGGGTTCGGAGCAGTACTTC CASSLAAGSEQYF TRBJ2-7 . 13 TRBV7-6 .
TGCGCCAGCAGCCGAAGGGGGTCGAACACCGGGGAGCTGTTTTTT CASSRRGSNTGELFF TRBJ2-2 . 15 TRBV10-1 .
TGCGCCAGCAGCTTCGGGACTAGCCACAATGAGCAGTTCTTC CASSFGTSHNEQFF TRBJ2-1 . 14 TRBV5-1 TRBD2
TGTGCCAGCTCACCATTTAGCGGGAGAAACAATGAGCAGTTCTTC CASSPFSGRNNEQFF TRBJ2-1 . 15 TRBV18 TRBD2
TGTGCCACCAGCCGCCGGGATTTTAGCGGTTATAGCAATCAGCCCCAGCATTTT CATSRRDFSGYSNQPQHF TRBJ1-5 once 18 TRBV15 .